These 31 T cell receptor beta chains came from one sample sequenced in a study of T cells after yellow fever vaccination. Via MiXCR, TCRdb re-called the 5' RACE reads, giving one row per CDR3 protein. The sample comprises about 69,000 distinct CDR3 sequences, around 5% of which are singletons, and over 2% rests with the top ten. Here the sequenced sample was CD4+ T cells sorted from PBMCs, taken approximately 16 days after the first yellow fever vaccination. The receptors originated from a young man who received the YFV17D yellow fever vaccine.

At least ten counts were recorded for this clonotype. The chain links TRBV7-2 to TRBJ2-4; 7 positions agree with TRBD1. Germline CDR1 is SGHTA and CDR2 is FQGNSA. CDR3 length equals 13 residues. Unmatched junction bases numbered 4, after V lost 3 bases and J lost 8 bases. CDR3 loop: CASSFNRGDIQYF. The CDR3 DNA reads as TGTGCCAGCAGCTTCAACAGGGGAGACATTCAGTACTTC.

The table lists this clonotype with many counts. The chain couples TRBV7-2 to TRBJ1-5; D gene unclear. CDR1 and CDR2 from the germline V gene are SGHTA and FQGNSA. V lost 1 base and J lost 5, with 6 bases in between. This CDR3 spans 13 amino acids. In DNA form, the CDR3 reads TGTGCCAGCAGCTTAGAAGGGTATCAGCCCCAGCATTTT. Its translation: CASSLEGYQPQHF.

This clonotype was detected ten times or more. This chain links TRBV6-5 with TRBJ1-2; D gene uncertain. CDR3 length: 15 residues. V was shortened by 5 bases and J by 8 bases, with 21 bases between the two germline ends. Per the germline V gene, CDR1 is MNHEY and CDR2 is SVGAGI. CDR3 protein: CASSTAGRPTYGYTF. CDR3 DNA: TGTGCCAGCAGTACCGCCGGCCGGCCAACCTACGGCTACACCTTC.

This clonotype was observed at least ten times. J is TRBJ2-7 and V is TRBV28; possible D gene TRBD2, 5 bases. Germline CDR1 MDHEN, CDR2 SYDVKM. V lost 3 bases to trimming and J lost 2 bases, with 11 bases between them. There are 14 residues in the CDR3. The DNA for the CDR3 is TGTGCCAGCAGTTTGCCGGGAATACCCTACGAGCAGTACTTC. This encodes CASSLPGIPYEQYF. Based on the CDR3 plus reference TRBV28 and TRBJ2-7, the full variable domain is DVKVTQSSRYLVKRTGEKVFLECVQDMDHENMFWYRQDPGLGLRLIYFSYDVKMKEKGDIPEGYSVSREKKERFSLILESASTNQTSMYLCASSLPGIPYEQYFGPGTRLTVT.

At least ten counts were recorded for this clonotype. The chain carries TRBV25-1 and TRBJ1-2; TRBD1 is a possible D gene (5 bases). CDR1 is MGHDK, CDR2 SYGVNS, per germline. CDR3 length: 16 amino acids. V shed 4 bases and J shed 4 bases, with 19 bases lying between them. The CDR3 spells CASSADRNHLPYGYTF. CDR3 coding DNA: TGTGCCAGCAGTGCCGACAGAAACCACCTTCCCTATGGCTACACCTTC.

This clonotype was detected ten times or more. The rearrangement joins TRBV7-2 to TRBJ2-5; D perhaps matches TRBD1 (5 bases). The CDR3 is made up of 14 amino acids. V was shortened by 5 bases and J by 4 bases, with 14 bases between the two germline ends. CDR1 and CDR2 (germline): SGHTA, FQGNSA. The CDR3 is CASSPAGKRETQYF. The CDR3 DNA follows: TGTGCCAGCAGCCCTGCAGGGAAGCGAGAGACCCAGTACTTC. Full variable domain (rest looked up from reference TRBV7-2 and TRBJ2-5): GAGVSQSPSNKVTEKGKDVELRCDPISGHTALYWYRQSLGQGLEFLIYFQGNSAPDKSGLPSDRFSAERTGGSVSTLTIQRTQQEDSAVYLCASSPAGKRETQYFGPGTRLLVL.

There are many counts of this clonotype. J is TRBJ1-6 and V is TRBV3-1; D remains unclear. The V gene lost 0 bases and the J gene lost 10 bases, with 10 bases spanning the gap. This CDR3 is built from 14 residues. CDR1 is LGHDT and CDR2 is YNNKEL in the germline V gene (reference sequence). The CDR3 here is CASSQDRVGSPLHF. CDR3 coding DNA: TGTGCCAGCAGCCAAGATAGGGTAGGATCACCCCTCCACTTT.

In its sample, this clonotype was seen many times. The gene calls are TRBV20-1 and TRBJ1-2, with D unclear. CDR1 and CDR2 (germline): DFQATT, SNEGSKA (reference sequence). V was cut by 4 bases and J by 4 bases, with 10 bases left in between. The CDR3 runs 12 residues. The CDR3 here is CSANPSGYGYTF. The CDR3 DNA reads as TGCAGTGCTAACCCGTCGGGCTATGGCTACACCTTC.

This clonotype has at least ten counts. The genes are TRBV5-1 and TRBJ1-6; D call uncertain. Germline CDR1 and CDR2: SGHRS and YFSETQ. Trimming left V 4 bases short and J 5 bases short, with 13 bases between. The length of the CDR3 is 15 residues. CDR3: CASSNEGSNNSPLHF. In DNA, the CDR3 is TGCGCCAGCAGCAATGAGGGATCCAATAATTCACCCCTCCACTTT.

The sample holds many counts of this clonotype. The chain couples TRBV12-3 or TRBV12-4 to TRBJ1-1, with 7 bases lining up with TRBD1. The junction had 4 bases not matched to a gene; V was cut back by 4 bases and J by 5 bases. The CDR3 has 13 amino acids. This CDR3 reads CASSYDRETEAFF. The CDR3 bases are TGTGCCAGCAGTTATGACAGGGAGACTGAAGCTTTCTTT.

This clonotype was seen repeatedly, ten times or more. DNA of the CDR3: TGTGCCAGCACTCATTCGTGGAGCACTGAAGCTTTCTTT. As protein: CASTHSWSTEAFF. The rearrangement uses TRBV12-3 or TRBV12-4 and TRBJ1-1; D gene uncertain. The CDR3 totals 13 residues. Trimming removed 7 bases at V and 4 bases at J, with 13 bases between.

This clonotype was seen at least ten times. The V and J genes are TRBV12-3 or TRBV12-4 and TRBJ1-3; D is unclear. V lost 6 bases, J lost 0 bases, and 6 bases lay in between. The CDR3 loop spans 13 amino acids. The CDR3 region is CASRWVSGNTIYF. The CDR3 DNA reads TGTGCCAGCAGATGGGTCTCTGGAAACACCATATATTTT.

This clonotype appeared many times. V usage is TRBV2 and J usage is TRBJ2-7; D ambiguous. V lost 8 bases, J lost 0 bases, and 14 bases lay in between. CDR1 and CDR2 from the germline V gene are SNHLY and FYNNEI. CDR3 length: 14 residues. CDR3 sequence reads: CASGRAGSSYEQYV. CDR3 bases: TGTGCCAGCGGCCGGGCCGGAAGCTCCTACGAGCAGTACGTC.

This clonotype was recorded many times. The chain carries TRBV5-1 and TRBJ1-4; TRBD1 is a possible D gene (5 bases). V lost 2 bases and J 7 bases, leaving 12 bases between the germline ends. This CDR3 comprises 14 residues. The germline CDR1 and CDR2 sequences are SGHRS and YFSETQ. This CDR3 is CASSFQGGGEKLFF. The CDR3 DNA reads TGCGCCAGCAGCTTTCAGGGAGGCGGTGAAAAACTGTTTTTT. The full variable domain, in which reference TRBV5-1 and TRBJ1-4 provide the parts outside the CDR3, is KAGVTQTPRYLIKTRGQQVTLSCSPISGHRSVSWYQQTPGQGLQFLFEYFSETQRNKGNFPGRFSGRQFSNSRSEMNVSTLELGDSALYLCASSFQGGGEKLFFGSGTQLSVL.

This clonotype was counted many times. The chain is built from TRBV5-4 and TRBJ2-7; D is possibly TRBD1 (6 bases). The CDR3 runs to 14 residues. Germline V lookup: CDR1 SGHNT, CDR2 YYREEE (reference sequence). V was shortened by 1 base and J by 0 bases, with 8 bases between the two germline ends. The CDR3 here is CASSLTGTSYEQYF. CDR3 nucleotide sequence: TGTGCCAGCAGCTTGACAGGGACCTCCTACGAGCAGTACTTC.

This clonotype was detected a few times. The genes are TRBV20-1 and TRBJ1-1; D possibly corresponds to TRBD1 (6 bases). CDR1 is DFQATT, CDR2 SNEGSKA, per germline (reference sequence). V dropped 4 bases and J dropped 14 bases, with 29 bases sitting between them. This CDR3 contains 15 residues. CDR3 amino acids: CSAKTRDNIPKWCFF. The CDR3 DNA reads TGCAGTGCTAAGACCCGGGACAATATCCCGAAATGGTGCTTCTTT.

This clonotype was found many times. CDR3 nucleotide sequence: TGTGCCAGCAGCGGCCCCGGGACTAGCGGGGGCAATGAGCAGTTCTTC. This encodes CASSGPGTSGGNEQFF. The chain is built from TRBV9 and TRBJ2-1; 14 bases fit TRBD2. The CDR3 spans 16 residues. V was pared by 3 bases and J by 6 bases, with 5 bases of the junction left unmatched. In germline, CDR1 is SGDLS, CDR2 YYNGEE.

In its sample, this clonotype was seen many times. The rearrangement joins TRBV7-3 to TRBJ2-1, with D maybe TRBD2 (6 bases). From germline, CDR1 is SGHTA and CDR2 FQGTGA. Deletions cut 2 bases from V and 9 bases from J, with 17 bases between. The CDR3 has 15 amino acids. CDR3 region: CASSLWSTSRGEQFF. CDR3 bases: TGTGCCAGCAGCTTATGGTCGACTAGTCGGGGTGAGCAGTTCTTC.

This clonotype has ten or more counts. V is TRBV5-1 and J is TRBJ2-5, with a possible D match to TRBD1 (6 bases). The V end lost 5 bases, the J end lost 2 bases, and 10 bases lay between the germline ends. CDR3 length: 13 amino acids. The germline CDR1 and CDR2 sequences are SGHRS and YFSETQ. The CDR3 DNA sequence: TGCGCCAGCAGGCCAGGGGATCAAGAGACCCAGTACTTC. Translation: CASRPGDQETQYF. Full variable domain (rest looked up from reference TRBV5-1 and TRBJ2-5): KAGVTQTPRYLIKTRGQQVTLSCSPISGHRSVSWYQQTPGQGLQFLFEYFSETQRNKGNFPGRFSGRQFSNSRSEMNVSTLELGDSALYLCASRPGDQETQYFGPGTRLLVL.

This clonotype was seen ten or more times. The gene calls are TRBV6-5 and TRBJ1-4; D may be TRBD1 (5 bases). Trimming took off 0 bases at V and 7 bases at J, with 15 bases between the two ends. The CDR3 contains 16 residues. In germline, CDR1 is MNHEY, CDR2 SVGAGI. In nucleotides, the CDR3 is TGTGCCAGCAGTTACTCGAGAGGGGTCGGGGGTGAAAAACTGTTTTTT. This translates into CASSYSRGVGGEKLFF.

With respect to this clonotype: A read error is possible here, since a much larger clone lies one base away. V gene TRBV12-3 or TRBV12-4 combines with J gene TRBJ2-5; the D gene is possibly TRBD1 (6 bases). The germline V and J ends were trimmed by 5 bases and 5 bases, with 15 bases remaining between them. The CDR3 loop spans 14 amino acids. The CDR3 spells CASSPTGMSETQYF. CDR3 nucleotide sequence: TGTGCCAGCAGTCCTACAGGGATGAGCGAGACCCAGTACTTC.

Notes on this clonotype: This sequence may be a read error, since a much larger clone differs from it by one base. This chain uses TRBV20-1 with TRBJ2-1; D might be TRBD1 or TRBD2, each matching 5 bases. CDR1 DFQATT and CDR2 SNEGSKA come from the germline V gene (reference sequence). This CDR3 is built from 11 residues. The DNA of the CDR3 is TGCCGTGCTGAGAGGGGCGATGAGCAGTTCTTC. It is translated as CRAERGDEQFF.

In its sample, this clonotype was seen many times. V is TRBV7-9 and J is TRBJ1-2; D may be TRBD1 (5 bases). V was clipped by 2 bases and J by 5 bases, with 30 bases between them. Germline CDR1 SEHNR, CDR2 FQNEAQ (reference sequence). The CDR3 is made up of 20 amino acids. The CDR3 DNA sequence: TGTGCCAGCAGCTTATTCGACTGGATGGGTGGGACCTTTCCCCTTTATGGCTACACCTTC. This gives the protein CASSLFDWMGGTFPLYGYTF.

This clonotype was observed at least ten times. The chain joins TRBV11-2 to TRBJ2-3; 7 bases line up with TRBD2. Germline-derived CDR1 and CDR2 are SGHAT and FQNNGV. CDR3 length equals 14 residues. Trimming took 3 bases from V and 7 from J; bases not matched to a gene: 7. CDR3 sequence: CASSFATSSNTQYF. CDR3 nucleotides: TGTGCCAGCAGCTTCGCGACTAGCTCTAATACGCAGTATTTT.

This clonotype has a count of ten or more. The chain links TRBV15 to TRBJ2-2, with D possibly TRBD2 on 7 matching bases. V dropped 0 bases and J dropped 3 bases, with 14 bases sitting between them. The CDR3 loop spans 17 amino acids. The germline V gene has CDR1 LNHNV and CDR2 YYDKDF (reference sequence). The CDR3 here is CATSRDLGGGYTGELFF. CDR3 bases: TGTGCCACCAGCAGAGATCTGGGGGGGGGCTACACCGGGGAGCTGTTTTTT.

In its sample, this clonotype was seen many times. The chain links TRBV4-2 to TRBJ2-1, with 11 bases identical to TRBD2. The CDR3 totals 16 residues. Per the germline V gene, CDR1 is LGHNA and CDR2 is YNFKEQ. V lost 3 bases and J lost 3; bases outside the gene matches: 4. The CDR3 region has the DNA TGTGCCAGCAGCCAGACGGGACTAGCGGTCTACAATGAGCAGTTCTTC. It translates to CASSQTGLAVYNEQFF.

There are many counts of this clonotype. This chain links TRBV30 with TRBJ1-1; D gene unclear. Germline V gene lookup returns CDR1 GTSNPN and CDR2 SVGIG (reference sequence). This CDR3 is built from 13 residues. Trimming shortened V by 0 bases and J by 4 bases, and 9 bases separated the two germline ends. The CDR3 nucleotides are TGTGCCTGGAGTGTGGCTTTGAGCACTGAAGCTTTCTTT. This gives the protein CAWSVALSTEAFF.

This clonotype appeared many times. The chain joins TRBV7-9 to TRBJ2-5; 8 bases are a match to TRBD1. V was clipped by 1 base and J by 5 bases; unmatched bases: 12. Germline lookup yields CDR1 SEHNR and CDR2 FQNEAQ (reference sequence). There are 17 residues in the CDR3. CDR3 sequence: CASSLEAGGVWRETQYF. CDR3 coding DNA: TGTGCCAGCAGCTTAGAGGCAGGGGGCGTTTGGAGGGAGACCCAGTACTTC.

This clonotype was detected ten times or more. The V and J genes are TRBV3-1 and TRBJ2-2; D gene unclear. This CDR3 region has 15 residues. V lost 4 bases and J lost 0, with 9 bases in between. Germline V gene sequence: CDR1 LGHDT, CDR2 YNNKEL (reference sequence). The CDR3 sequence is CASSRGEANTGELFF. The CDR3 coding sequence is TGTGCCAGCAGCCGGGGTGAGGCGAACACCGGGGAGCTGTTTTTT. Complete variable domain (other parts from reference TRBV3-1 and TRBJ2-2): DTAVSQTPKYLVTQMGNDKSIKCEQNLGHDTMYWYKQDSKKFLKIMFSYNNKELIINETVPNRFSPKSPDKAHLNLHINSLELGDSAVYFCASSRGEANTGELFFGEGSRLTVL.

The sample holds many counts of this clonotype. This rearrangement joins TRBV7-2 to TRBJ2-3, with D uncertain. The germline V gene encodes CDR1 SGHTA and CDR2 FQGNSA. V was trimmed by 3 bases and J by 1 base, leaving 8 bases between them. CDR3 size: 14 residues. The CDR3 loop is CASSFSAGTDTQYF. Here the CDR3 DNA reads TGTGCCAGCAGCTTTTCCGCGGGCACAGATACGCAGTATTTT.

This clonotype was recorded many times. The chain joins TRBV5-6 to TRBJ2-2; 7 bases are a match to TRBD1. Germline V gives CDR1 SGHDT, CDR2 YYEEEE. V shed 2 bases and J 7 bases; nucleotides not matched to a gene: 11. The CDR3 spans 16 residues. Here the CDR3 DNA reads TGTGCCAGCAGCTTTCGTAGGGACAGCCGAGGCGGGGAGCTGTTTTTT. Protein product: CASSFRRDSRGGELFF.